These 31 T cell receptor beta chains came from one sample sequenced in a study of T cells in Graves' hyperthyroidism and ophthalmopathy. Using RNA transcripts as the source, TCR beta CDR3 regions were amplified. The HTBI set primed first-round TCR CDR3 RT-PCR. TCRdb independently ran MiXCR on the multiplex PCR reads; one entry per CDR3 protein. Among a few hundred thousand distinct CDR3 sequences listed, approximately 17% were seen once. The sample was blood. The source of these receptors is a man between 18 and 35 years old with Graves' ophthalmopathy.

This clonotype is a singleton in its sample. This chain connects TRBV24-1 to TRBJ2-2; D is ambiguous. V was trimmed by 3 bases and J by 4 bases, leaving 11 bases between them. The CDR3 is 15 residues long. CDR1 KGHDR and CDR2 SFDVKD come from the germline V gene. As DNA, the CDR3 is TGTGCCACCAGTGATGATGTAGGATCCACCGGGGAGCTGTTTTTT. Translated, it gives CATSDDVGSTGELFF.

This clonotype was seen only once. The genes are TRBV20-1 and TRBJ2-1, with D uncertain. Per the germline V gene, CDR1 is DFQATT and CDR2 is SNEGSKA (reference sequence). The CDR3 totals 18 residues. V gave up 1 base and J gave up 2 bases, with 21 bases separating them. The CDR3 loop is CSARAVEADFDAYNEQFF. The CDR3 region has the DNA TGCAGTGCTAGAGCCGTTGAGGCCGATTTCGATGCCTACAATGAGCAGTTCTTC.

This clonotype was recorded many times. The genes are TRBV11-2 and TRBJ1-4; 9 bases align to TRBD1. The length of the CDR3 is 15 residues. Losses at the gene ends were 4 bases for V and 7 bases for J; bases not matched to a gene: 7. Germline loops: CDR1 SGHAT, CDR2 FQNNGV. The CDR3 here is CASSSPGQGTEKLFF. CDR3 DNA sequence: TGTGCCAGCAGCTCCCCGGGACAGGGAACTGAAAAACTGTTTTTT.

This clonotype occurred many times. The genes are TRBV24-1 and TRBJ1-1; a possible D gene is TRBD1 (5 bases). The CDR3 runs 14 residues. V dropped 4 bases and J dropped 0 bases, with 8 bases sitting between them. Germline CDR1 KGHDR, CDR2 SFDVKD. This CDR3 is CATSESTVNTEAFF. CDR3 DNA: TGTGCCACCAGTGAGTCGACAGTGAACACTGAAGCTTTCTTT.

The chain employs TRBV15 and TRBJ2-5; possibly TRBD1 or TRBD2 for D (5 bases each). Germline CDR1 reads LNHNV; CDR2 reads YYDKDF (reference sequence). The CDR3 consists of 12 residues. The V end lost 5 bases, the J end lost 9 bases, and 13 bases lay between the germline ends. CDR3: CATSQGTRAQYF. The CDR3 DNA follows: TGTGCCACCAGCCAAGGGACCAGGGCCCAGTACTTC.

The sample holds many counts of this clonotype. The V call is TRBV12-3 or TRBV12-4, the J call TRBJ2-7; D gene unclear. CDR3 length: 15 amino acids. V shed 5 bases and J shed 3 bases, with 17 bases lying between them. The CDR3 coding sequence is TGTGCCAGCAGTGACCGTACAGTCAACTTCTACGAGCAGTACTTC. Translated: CASSDRTVNFYEQYF.

Regarding this clonotype: This may come from a read error, since a much larger clone is one base off. This chain joins TRBV28 and TRBJ2-4; D call uncertain. This CDR3 spans 14 amino acids. V was clipped by 6 bases and J by 0 bases, with 9 bases between them. CDR1 is MDHEN and CDR2 is SYDVKM in the germline V gene. The CDR3 protein is CASRGILAKNIQYF. The CDR3 DNA reads TGTGCCAGCAGGGGGATATTAGCCAAAAACATTCAGTACTTC.

The table lists this clonotype with many counts. J is TRBJ2-7 and V is TRBV5-5, with D tentatively TRBD2 (5 bases). Trimming pared 3 bases from V and 1 base from J, leaving 17 bases between. The CDR3 runs to 16 residues. In germline, CDR1 is SGHKS, CDR2 YYEKEE (reference sequence). CDR3 nucleotides: TGTGCCAGCAGCTCGGGAATAAACAGTAGGTCCTACGAGCAGTACTTC. Protein: CASSSGINSRSYEQYF. The complete variable domain, with remaining parts taken from reference TRBV5-5 and TRBJ2-7, reads DAGVTQSPTHLIKTRGQQVTLRCSPISGHKSVSWYQQVLGQGPQFIFQYYEKEERGRGNFPDRFSARQFPNYSSELNVNALLLGDSALYLCASSSGINSRSYEQYFGPGTRLTVT.

This clonotype was seen ten or more times. This sequence joins TRBV3-1 and TRBJ2-3; D is unresolved. This CDR3 comprises 15 residues. Trimming removed 1 base from V and 6 bases from J, with 14 bases in between. CDR1 LGHDT and CDR2 YNNKEL come from the germline V gene (reference sequence). The CDR3 is CASSQVSQPPDTQYF. CDR3 DNA sequence: TGTGCCAGCAGCCAAGTCTCGCAGCCTCCCGATACGCAGTATTTT.

This clonotype was seen at least ten times. The CDR3 is CASRPGTGTQPQHF. The DNA for the CDR3 is TGTGCCAGCAGGCCCGGGACAGGGACTCAGCCCCAGCATTTT. The V gene is TRBV6-1, the J gene TRBJ1-5; TRBD1 agrees at 9 bases. The CDR3 contains 14 residues. J gave up 6 bases and V 6 bases, and 6 bases lay outside the gene matches. Germline values: CDR1 MNHNS, CDR2 SASEGT.

The chain employs TRBV24-1 and TRBJ2-3; TRBD2 matches 10 bases. Trimming cost V 0 bases and J 2 bases; bases outside gene matches: 1. There are 16 residues in the CDR3. Looked up from germline, CDR1 is KGHDR and CDR2 is SFDVKD. DNA for the CDR3: TGTGCCACCAGTGATTTGACTAGCGGGGTCACAGATACGCAGTATTTT. It specifies CATSDLTSGVTDTQYF.

Only a few counts were recorded for this clonotype. The gene calls are TRBV20-1 and TRBJ2-7; 13 bases fit TRBD2. V was clipped by 6 bases and J by 2 bases; unmatched bases: 4. Per the germline V gene, CDR1 is DFQATT and CDR2 is SNEGSKA (reference sequence). The CDR3 has 14 amino acids. The CDR3 nucleotides read TGCAGTGCCCCGGGACTAGCGGGGACCTACGAGCAGTACTTC. It translates to CSAPGLAGTYEQYF.

There are many counts of this clonotype. This rearrangement joins TRBV6-5 to TRBJ1-2; TRBD1 matches at 7 bases. Germline-derived CDR1 and CDR2 are MNHEY and SVGAGI. The CDR3 spans 15 residues. V lost 4 bases, J lost 0 bases, and 5 bases stayed unmatched. As DNA, the CDR3 is TGTGCCAGCAGTTTACCTGGACAGGCTAACTATGGCTACACCTTC. Its translation: CASSLPGQANYGYTF.

This clonotype was seen many times. The rearrangement links TRBV11-2 to TRBJ2-2; unclear D gene. This CDR3 is built from 13 residues. V was cut by 1 base and J by 3 bases, with 3 bases left in between. CDR1 SGHAT and CDR2 FQNNGV come from the germline V gene. CDR3 DNA sequence: TGTGCCAGCAGCTTAGCCTACACCGGGGAGCTGTTTTTT. This translates into CASSLAYTGELFF.

The V gene is TRBV20-1, the J gene TRBJ1-3, with D perhaps TRBD1 (5 bases). Germline values: CDR1 DFQATT, CDR2 SNEGSKA (reference sequence). The germline V and J ends were trimmed by 3 bases and 0 bases, with 9 bases remaining between them. The CDR3 consists of 14 residues. CDR3 residues: CSARGGVSGNTIYF. The CDR3 region has the DNA TGCAGTGCTAGGGGGGGTGTCTCTGGAAACACCATATATTTT.

The J gene is TRBJ2-5, the V gene TRBV7-2; either TRBD1 or TRBD2 may supply D (5 bases each). Trimming removed 6 bases from V and 5 bases from J, with 13 bases in between. CDR3 length: 13 residues. Per germline, CDR1 SGHTA and CDR2 FQGNSA. CDR3 bases: TGTGCCAGCAGACGGGACGTGCGCGAGACCCAGTACTTC. This translates into CASRRDVRETQYF.

The chain joins TRBV27 to TRBJ1-2, with TRBD1 identical over 7 bases. V dropped 0 bases and J dropped 6; count of bases not matched to a gene: 13. The V gene's germline CDR1 is MNHEY and CDR2 SMNVEV (reference sequence). The CDR3 is 17 residues long. CDR3 region: CASSLSYLHDRANGYTF. DNA of the CDR3: TGTGCCAGCAGTTTATCTTACCTCCACGACAGGGCTAATGGCTACACCTTC.

This clonotype was seen ten or more times. V and J are TRBV18 and TRBJ2-7, with 7 bases matching TRBD2. CDR3 length equals 15 residues. The germline V gene has CDR1 KGHSH and CDR2 LQKENI. The junction had 8 bases not matched to a gene; V was cut back by 0 bases and J by 6 bases. Here the CDR3 reads CASSPPSGREGEQYF. The CDR3 DNA sequence: TGTGCCAGCTCACCACCGAGCGGCAGGGAGGGCGAGCAGTACTTC.

The rearrangement joins TRBV20-1 to TRBJ2-5; 10 positions match TRBD2. This CDR3 is built from 15 residues. Germline V gene sequence: CDR1 DFQATT, CDR2 SNEGSKA (reference sequence). V lost 1 base, J lost 1 base, and 3 bases stayed unmatched. The CDR3 spells CSARGASGSQETQYF. CDR3 DNA sequence: TGCAGTGCTAGAGGGGCTAGCGGGAGCCAAGAGACCCAGTACTTC.

This clonotype was counted at least ten times. The chain carries TRBV6-2 or TRBV6-3 and TRBJ1-5; 7 nucleotides line up with TRBD1. Per germline, CDR1 MNHEY and CDR2 SVGEGT. The CDR3 has 14 residues. The V gene end was trimmed by 8 bases and the J gene end by 6 bases; junction bases not matched to a gene: 10. CDR3 nucleotides: TGTGCCAGCCGGAGACAGGGAGGGATTCAGCCCCAGCATTTT. It encodes CASRRQGGIQPQHF.

The J gene is TRBJ2-2, the V gene TRBV19, with TRBD1 matching 7 bases. The CDR3 is 16 residues long. V lost 6 bases to trimming and J lost 6 bases; unmatched junction nucleotides: 13. Germline CDR1 and CDR2: LNHDA and SQIVND (reference sequence). In DNA, the CDR3 is TGTGCCAGTAGCGTCGTGACAGGGCGAGACGCCGGGGAGCTGTTTTTT. Amino acids: CASSVVTGRDAGELFF.

This clonotype was recorded at least ten times. The chain uses TRBV11-3 and TRBJ2-1; TRBD1 might be the D (6 bases). V was trimmed by 2 bases and J by 7 bases, leaving 9 bases between them. CDR1 and CDR2 (germline): SGHNT, YENEEA. The CDR3 extends over 13 amino acids. The CDR3 DNA reads as TGTGCCAGCAGCTTAAACAGGGTAAATGAGCAGTTCTTC. Amino acids: CASSLNRVNEQFF.

There are a few counts of this clonotype. The chain is built from TRBV27 and TRBJ2-1; 8 bases are shared with TRBD1. Germline lookup yields CDR1 MNHEY and CDR2 SMNVEV (reference sequence). The CDR3 extends over 14 amino acids. The V gene end was trimmed by 7 bases and the J gene end by 2 bases; junction bases not matched to a gene: 4. CDR3 loop: CASNGRGPYNEQFF. Here the CDR3 DNA reads TGTGCCAGCAATGGCAGGGGGCCCTACAATGAGCAGTTCTTC.

This clonotype was recorded many times. The chain carries TRBV2 and TRBJ2-7; 7 bases are a match to TRBD2. V gave up 7 bases and J gave up 3 bases; unmatched junction bases: 6. There are 13 residues in the CDR3. The germline V gene has CDR1 SNHLY and CDR2 FYNNEI. Here the CDR3 reads CASTSGLSYEQYF. The CDR3 coding sequence is TGTGCCAGCACCTCGGGACTAAGCTACGAGCAGTACTTC.

The chain has TRBV15 and TRBJ2-7; the match to TRBD2 covers 7 bases. The V gene end was trimmed by 0 bases and the J gene end by 2 bases; junction bases not matched to a gene: 1. CDR1 is LNHNV and CDR2 is YYDKDF in the germline V gene (reference sequence). There are 14 residues in the CDR3. The CDR3 sequence: CATSRETSTYEQYF. The DNA for the CDR3 is TGTGCCACCAGCAGAGAGACTAGCACCTACGAGCAGTACTTC.

This clonotype occurred many times. The gene calls are TRBV2 and TRBJ1-2, with TRBD1 identical over 9 bases. Per the germline V gene, CDR1 is SNHLY and CDR2 is FYNNEI. Trimming cost V 5 bases and J 4 bases; bases outside gene matches: 8. The CDR3 covers 15 residues. The CDR3 reads CASSPRDRDVYGYTF. CDR3 nucleotides: TGTGCCAGCAGTCCCCGGGACAGGGACGTCTATGGCTACACCTTC.

The chain is built from TRBV28 and TRBJ1-5; a possible D gene is TRBD1 (6 bases). CDR3 length: 14 residues. Germline assignment: CDR1 MDHEN and CDR2 SYDVKM. Deletions cut 4 bases from V and 6 bases from J, with 13 bases between. CDR3: CASSSQGSAQPQHF. DNA for the CDR3: TGTGCCAGCAGTTCCCAGGGGTCGGCTCAGCCCCAGCATTTT. The entire variable domain, with the rest obtained from reference TRBV28 and TRBJ1-5, is as follows: DVKVTQSSRYLVKRTGEKVFLECVQDMDHENMFWYRQDPGLGLRLIYFSYDVKMKEKGDIPEGYSVSREKKERFSLILESASTNQTSMYLCASSSQGSAQPQHFGDGTRLSIL.

The V gene is TRBV2, the J gene TRBJ2-3, with D uncertain. In germline, CDR1 is SNHLY, CDR2 FYNNEI. CDR3 size: 14 residues. V gave up 5 bases and J gave up 4 bases, with 13 bases separating them. This CDR3 reads CASSPPGASDTQYF. The CDR3 region has the DNA TGTGCCAGCAGTCCACCCGGAGCATCAGATACGCAGTATTTT.

This clonotype was seen repeatedly, ten times or more. The chain carries TRBV11-2 and TRBJ2-1; D call uncertain. CDR1 and CDR2 from the germline V gene are SGHAT and FQNNGV. The CDR3 extends over 16 amino acids. Trimming took off 2 bases at V and 5 bases at J, with 16 bases between the two ends. CDR3 DNA: TGTGCCAGCAGCTTACCCTACACACCGCGCAACAATGAGCAGTTCTTC. Encoded protein: CASSLPYTPRNNEQFF.

This clonotype came up many times. The chain carries TRBV7-2 and TRBJ2-7; 7 bases map to TRBD1. The V gene's germline CDR1 is SGHTA and CDR2 FQGNSA. V dropped 5 bases and J dropped 1; count of bases not matched to a gene: 5. CDR3 length: 14 residues. CDR3 coding DNA: TGTGCCAGCAGCACGTACAGGGGTTCCTACGAGCAGTACTTC. Its translation is CASSTYRGSYEQYF.

This clonotype was detected ten times or more. CDR3 coding DNA: TGTGCCACCTTAGCGGGGGGGCCAGCAGATACGCAGTATTTT. Its translation: CATLAGGPADTQYF. The V and J genes are TRBV2 and TRBJ2-3; 11 bases are shared with TRBD2. The CDR3 totals 14 residues. Germline lookup yields CDR1 SNHLY and CDR2 FYNNEI. J gave up 4 bases and V 10 bases, and 7 bases lay outside the gene matches.